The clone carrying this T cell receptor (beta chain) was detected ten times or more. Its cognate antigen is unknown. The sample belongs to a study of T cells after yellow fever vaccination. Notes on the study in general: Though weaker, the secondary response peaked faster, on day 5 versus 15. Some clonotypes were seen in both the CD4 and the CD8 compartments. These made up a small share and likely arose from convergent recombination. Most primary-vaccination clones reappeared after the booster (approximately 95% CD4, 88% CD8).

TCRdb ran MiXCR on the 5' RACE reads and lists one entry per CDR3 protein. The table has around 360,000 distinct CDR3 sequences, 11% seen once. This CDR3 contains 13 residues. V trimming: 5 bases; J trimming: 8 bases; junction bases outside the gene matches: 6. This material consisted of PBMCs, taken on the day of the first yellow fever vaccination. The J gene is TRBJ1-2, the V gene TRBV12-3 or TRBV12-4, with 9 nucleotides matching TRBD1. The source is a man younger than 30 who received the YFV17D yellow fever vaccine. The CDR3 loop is CASSPQGARGYTF. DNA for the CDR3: TGTGCCAGCAGTCCACAGGGGGCAAGGGGCTACACCTTC.